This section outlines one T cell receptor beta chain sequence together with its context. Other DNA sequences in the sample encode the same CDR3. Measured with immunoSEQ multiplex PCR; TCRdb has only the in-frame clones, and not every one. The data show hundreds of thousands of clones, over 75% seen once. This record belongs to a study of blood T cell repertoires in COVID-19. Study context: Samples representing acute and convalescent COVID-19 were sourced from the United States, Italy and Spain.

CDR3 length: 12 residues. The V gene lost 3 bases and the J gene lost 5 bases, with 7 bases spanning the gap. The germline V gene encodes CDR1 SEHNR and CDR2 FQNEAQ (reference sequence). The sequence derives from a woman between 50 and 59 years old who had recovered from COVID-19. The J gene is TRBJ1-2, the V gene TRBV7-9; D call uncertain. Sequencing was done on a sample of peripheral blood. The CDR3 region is CASSLTGYGYTF. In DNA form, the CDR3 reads TGTGCCAGCAGCTTGACCGGGTATGGCTACACCTTC.